The sequence of this TCR beta chain was determined in a study of shared clonotypes between healthy human individuals. Study in general: Each donor contributed plates that comprised three CD4 naive, three CD4 memory, two CD8 naive and one CD8 memory.

The CDR3 is made up of 14 amino acids. The V end was cut by 1 base, the J end by 4 bases, with 8 bases between. Looked up from germline, CDR1 is MNHNS and CDR2 is SASEGT. Study findings and constraints: It was observed that roughly 4.8% of naive CD4 clonotypes were shared across a handful of donors.

About this clone itself: What it binds is not known.

The table came from immunoSEQ multiplex PCR; TCRdb's copy has only in-frame clones and leaves some out. The profile shows about 2.3 million clones, over 85% of them singletons. Sequences were obtained from naive CD4+ T cells from PBMCs. As for subset: CD45RA+ positively selected. V and J are TRBV6-1 and TRBJ1-5; D not certain. This TCR was sampled from a man aged 18 to 29 in good health. Some clones in this sample may be carry-over from other donors' samples. The CDR3 protein is CASSEGSINQPQHF. The DNA of the CDR3 is TGTGCCAGCAGTGAAGGGAGTATAAATCAGCCCCAGCATTTT.